Presented here are 26 T cell receptor beta chains from one specimen sequenced in a study of T cells in Graves' hyperthyroidism and ophthalmopathy. Regions amplified from RNA transcripts were the TCR beta CDR3 regions. Carried out on the TCR CDR3, a first-round RT-PCR used the HTBI primer set. TCRdb re-analysed the multiplex PCR reads in MiXCR, keeping a single row per CDR3 protein. The sample yields some 440,000 distinct CDR3 sequences, approximately 15% seen once. The sequencing sample was made of blood. The receptors were gathered from a woman under 30 with Graves' hyperthyroidism.

At least ten counts were recorded for this clonotype. The V call is TRBV7-8, the J call TRBJ1-3; 9 nucleotides align to TRBD1. Trimming removed 5 bases from V and 6 bases from J; junction bases left unmatched: 8. The CDR3 runs to 15 residues. Germline V CDR1 and CDR2: SGHVS, FQNEAQ. CDR3 loop: CASSPRDRVQNTIYF. The CDR3 DNA reads as TGTGCCAGCAGCCCGCGGGACAGGGTACAAAACACCATATATTTT.

The rearrangement uses TRBV4-2 and TRBJ1-1; D remains unclear. Trimming stripped 6 bases from V and 7 bases from J, with 18 bases between. CDR3 length: 14 residues. Germline loops: CDR1 LGHNA, CDR2 YNFKEQ. CDR3 nucleotides: TGTGCCAGCAGACCAAACGAACGAGTGGGTGAAGCTTTCTTT. Its protein product is CASRPNERVGEAFF.

The sample holds many counts of this clonotype. This sequence joins TRBV10-2 and TRBJ1-3, with unresolved D. Deletions cut 5 bases from V and 1 base from J, with 9 bases between. Germline V gene lookup returns CDR1 WSHSY and CDR2 SAAADI. This CDR3 is built from 14 residues. CDR3 in amino acids: CASSPQLSGNTIYF. The DNA of the CDR3 is TGCGCCAGCAGTCCTCAGCTTTCTGGAAACACCATATATTTT.

Many counts were recorded for this clonotype. J is TRBJ1-2 and V is TRBV2; D is undetermined. This CDR3 is built from 10 residues. V was shortened by 3 bases and J by 4 bases, with 0 bases between the two germline ends. CDR1 is SNHLY, CDR2 FYNNEI, per germline. CDR3 in amino acids: CASSDYGYTF. CDR3 DNA sequence: TGTGCCAGCAGTGACTATGGCTACACCTTC.

This clonotype was counted ten times or more. The chain combines TRBV11-2 with TRBJ2-1; 7 positions agree with TRBD2. Germline trimming cut 2 bases from V and 7 bases from J; bases unmatched to any gene: 8. The CDR3 spans 15 residues. The germline CDR1 and CDR2 sequences are SGHAT and FQNNGV. The DNA of the CDR3 is TGTGCCAGCAGCTTATCCCCGACTAGCTTTAATGAGCAGTTCTTC. Translated, it gives CASSLSPTSFNEQFF.

This clonotype was recorded at least ten times. The genes are TRBV5-1 and TRBJ2-7, with 7 bases identical to TRBD1. Losses at the gene ends were 4 bases for V and 2 bases for J; bases not matched to a gene: 9. CDR1 and CDR2 (germline): SGHRS, YFSETQ. This CDR3 comprises 15 residues. Here the CDR3 reads CASSPEPTGAYEQYF. Here the CDR3 DNA reads TGCGCCAGCAGCCCGGAACCCACAGGGGCCTACGAGCAGTACTTC. The variable domain in full, with the rest retrieved from reference TRBV5-1 and TRBJ2-7, is KAGVTQTPRYLIKTRGQQVTLSCSPISGHRSVSWYQQTPGQGLQFLFEYFSETQRNKGNFPGRFSGRQFSNSRSEMNVSTLELGDSALYLCASSPEPTGAYEQYFGPGTRLTVT.

This clonotype has a count of ten or more. This rearrangement joins TRBV28 to TRBJ2-7, with 11 bases matching TRBD1. The CDR3 is 14 residues long. Germline V lookup: CDR1 MDHEN, CDR2 SYDVKM. J gave up 4 bases and V 5 bases, and 4 bases lay outside the gene matches. CDR3 in amino acids: CASSHGQGAYEQYF. The CDR3 DNA reads TGTGCCAGCAGTCACGGACAGGGGGCGTACGAGCAGTACTTC.

The V gene is TRBV2, the J gene TRBJ2-7; TRBD1 agrees at 10 bases. The V gene's germline CDR1 is SNHLY and CDR2 FYNNEI. Trimming removed 6 bases from V and 5 bases from J; junction bases left unmatched: 4. This CDR3 has 13 residues. The CDR3 DNA is TGTGCCAGCAGGGGGGGACAGGGGAACGAGCAGTACTTC. Translation: CASRGGQGNEQYF. The whole variable domain, remainder taken from reference TRBV2 and TRBJ2-7, is EPEVTQTPSHQVTQMGQEVILRCVPISNHLYFYWYRQILGQKVEFLVSFYNNEISEKSEIFDDQFSVERPDGSNFTLKIRSTKLEDSAMYFCASRGGQGNEQYFGPGTRLTVT.

This clonotype has at least ten counts. J is TRBJ2-7 and V is TRBV2; D unclear. Germline CDR1 is SNHLY and CDR2 is FYNNEI. There are 14 residues in the CDR3. V lost 4 bases and J lost 0, with 10 bases in between. The CDR3 DNA is TGTGCCAGCAGTGGGGTGGGCCCCTCCTACGAGCAGTACTTC. Its translation: CASSGVGPSYEQYF. Variable domain in full (rest from reference TRBV2 and TRBJ2-7): EPEVTQTPSHQVTQMGQEVILRCVPISNHLYFYWYRQILGQKVEFLVSFYNNEISEKSEIFDDQFSVERPDGSNFTLKIRSTKLEDSAMYFCASSGVGPSYEQYFGPGTRLTVT.

This clonotype was detected ten times or more. The V and J genes are TRBV29-1 and TRBJ2-1; TRBD2 agrees at 7 bases. CDR1 and CDR2 from the germline V gene are SQVTM and ANQGSEA. The J segment lost 2 bases and the V segment lost 5 bases, leaving 6 bases of the junction unmatched. The CDR3 has 14 residues. In nucleotides, the CDR3 is TGCAGCGTTAGGCGGGAGACGGCCTACAATGAGCAGTTCTTC. This codes for CSVRRETAYNEQFF.

This clonotype was picked up many times. The V gene is TRBV5-1, the J gene TRBJ1-6; no firm D call. The CDR3 consists of 15 residues. Germline V gene data show CDR1 as SGHRS and CDR2 as YFSETQ. Trimming stripped 2 bases from V and 4 bases from J, with 10 bases between. The CDR3 nucleotides read TGCGCCAGCAGCTTCCGGGGAGAGTATAATTCACCCCTCCACTTT. Residues: CASSFRGEYNSPLHF.

Ten or more counts support this clonotype. The CDR3 protein is CASKTPFAGGSGEQYF. For the CDR3, the DNA is TGTGCCAGCAAGACCCCCTTTGCGGGGGGGTCAGGCGAGCAGTACTTC. This chain connects TRBV6-1 to TRBJ2-7; 9 bases are a match to TRBD2. Losses at the gene ends were 7 bases for V and 6 bases for J; bases not matched to a gene: 16. CDR3 length: 16 amino acids. Germline lookup yields CDR1 MNHNS and CDR2 SASEGT.

The sample holds many counts of this clonotype. V and J are TRBV18 and TRBJ2-7; 8 bases are shared with TRBD1. Germline V CDR1 and CDR2: KGHSH, LQKENI. The CDR3 spans 14 residues. The V segment lost 3 bases and the J segment 9 bases; nucleotides outside the gene matches: 10. The CDR3 bases are TGTGCCAGCTCACCCTCGACAGGGGCGCGCCGGCAGTACTTC. Translating it yields CASSPSTGARRQYF.

The sample holds many counts of this clonotype. J is TRBJ2-1 and V is TRBV5-1; 11 nucleotides match TRBD1. Germline V gene data show CDR1 as SGHRS and CDR2 as YFSETQ. The CDR3 consists of 14 residues. Unmatched junction bases numbered 0, after V lost 0 bases and J lost 7 bases. The CDR3 loop is CASSLGDRGNEQFF. The CDR3 coding sequence is TGCGCCAGCAGCTTGGGGGACAGGGGGAATGAGCAGTTCTTC.

This clonotype has ten or more counts. The chain recombines TRBV3-1 with TRBJ2-3; 8 bases align to TRBD2. The V and J ends lost 3 bases and 5 bases, in that order; junction bases with no gene match: 4. From germline, CDR1 is LGHDT and CDR2 YNNKEL (reference sequence). The CDR3 runs to 14 residues. CDR3 residues: CASSHQAGEDTQYF. Here the CDR3 DNA reads TGTGCCAGCAGCCACCAAGCGGGGGAAGATACGCAGTATTTT.

This clonotype was seen ten or more times. The chain combines TRBV10-3 with TRBJ1-6; the D is unclear. CDR3 length: 15 amino acids. The germline V gene encodes CDR1 ENHRY and CDR2 SYGVKD. V lost 3 bases, J lost 6 bases, and 12 bases lay in between. DNA of the CDR3: TGTGCCATCAGTGATGCCCCAGGTTTTAATTCACCCCTCCACTTT. Protein: CAISDAPGFNSPLHF.

At least ten counts were recorded for this clonotype. The chain combines TRBV18 with TRBJ2-1, with 9 bases identical to TRBD1. V shed 6 bases, J shed 4 bases, and the junction held 7 bases outside the gene matches. CDR3 size: 15 residues. Germline CDR1 KGHSH, CDR2 LQKENI. The CDR3 DNA reads TGTGCCAGCTCGCCCGGACAGGGGTCATACAATGAGCAGTTCTTC. Translation: CASSPGQGSYNEQFF. The full variable domain, with the rest looked up from reference TRBV18 and TRBJ2-1, is NAGVMQNPRHLVRRRGQEARLRCSPMKGHSHVYWYRQLPEEGLKFMVYLQKENIIDESGMPKERFSAEFPKEGPSILRIQQVVRGDSAAYFCASSPGQGSYNEQFFGPGTRLTVL.

The CDR3 DNA is TGTGCCAGCAGCCCCACTTGGACGCAGAGGGGGCAGTTCTTC. It yields the protein CASSPTWTQRGQFF. The V gene is TRBV9, the J gene TRBJ2-1; the D gene could be TRBD1 or TRBD2 (5 bases each). V was cut by 4 bases and J by 12 bases, with 20 bases left in between. Germline-derived CDR1 and CDR2 are SGDLS and YYNGEE. The CDR3 length is 14 residues.

This clonotype was seen many times. This chain connects TRBV20-1 to TRBJ2-3; TRBD2 might be the D (7 bases). Germline CDR1 reads DFQATT; CDR2 reads SNEGSKA (reference sequence). This CDR3 has 12 residues. The CDR3 DNA follows: TGCACCGTAGGGGGGGCGAAAGATACGCAGTATTTT. It translates to CTVGGAKDTQYF.

This clonotype was seen repeatedly, ten times or more. DNA of the CDR3: TGTGCTAGTGGCTTTGGGCCGGAGGGACCAAAGAGCTCCTACGAGCAGTACTTC. It is translated as CASGFGPEGPKSSYEQYF. The V call is TRBV12-5, the J call TRBJ2-7; D may be TRBD2 (6 bases). Trimming shortened V by 6 bases and J by 0 bases, and 24 bases separated the two germline ends. This CDR3 spans 18 amino acids. Germline lookup yields CDR1 LGHNT and CDR2 FRNRAP.

This clonotype has a single count. The V gene is TRBV6-2 or TRBV6-3, the J gene TRBJ1-2, with D tentatively TRBD1 (5 bases). CDR1 and CDR2 (germline): MNHEY, SVGEGT. V lost 5 bases, J lost 6 bases, and 16 bases lay in between. The CDR3 extends over 14 amino acids. CDR3 sequence: CASSGGGDKHGYTF. The DNA for the CDR3 is TGTGCCAGCAGTGGAGGAGGGGATAAGCATGGCTACACCTTC.

This clonotype appeared many times. DNA of the CDR3: TGTGCCAGCAGCTCCAGTGGAGATTTTAGTGGCTACACCTTC. It codes for CASSSSGDFSGYTF. V and J are TRBV28 and TRBJ1-2; D call uncertain. The germline gives CDR1 MDHEN, CDR2 SYDVKM. CDR3 length: 14 residues. V was cut by 6 bases and J by 7 bases, with 18 bases left in between.

The V gene is TRBV10-3, the J gene TRBJ2-5; TRBD1 aligns across 12 bases. Germline V gene sequence: CDR1 ENHRY, CDR2 SYGVKD. V shed 8 bases, J shed 5 bases, and the junction held 9 bases outside the gene matches. The CDR3 consists of 15 residues. The DNA for the CDR3 is TGTGCCATCGGGACAGGGGGCCCCGGTTCGGAGACCCAGTACTTC. Its protein product is CAIGTGGPGSETQYF.

This clonotype turned up a few times. The chain couples TRBV6-5 to TRBJ2-2; D is uncertain. Germline loops: CDR1 MNHEY, CDR2 SVGAGI. V was trimmed by 0 bases and J by 6 bases, leaving 5 bases between them. The CDR3 length is 13 residues. CDR3 bases: TGTGCCAGCAGTTACTCAGAAGCCGGGGAGCTGTTTTTT. Its protein is CASSYSEAGELFF.

Here the CDR3 reads CASSLSSGNEADTQYF. In nucleotides, the CDR3 is TGCGCCAGCAGCTTGAGTAGCGGGAATGAGGCAGATACGCAGTATTTT. V gene TRBV5-1 combines with J gene TRBJ2-3, with TRBD2 matching over 8 bases. The ends lost 1 base at V and 4 bases at J; junction bases unmatched: 8. The CDR3 contains 16 residues. Per the germline V gene, CDR1 is SGHRS and CDR2 is YFSETQ.

The V call is TRBV12-3 or TRBV12-4, the J call TRBJ1-5; 12 bases line up with TRBD1. This CDR3 contains 19 residues. V lost 5 bases, J lost 7 bases, and 18 bases stayed unmatched. CDR3 DNA: TGTGCCAGCAGTAGACTAGCTGGGACCGGGACAGGGGGCGGACAGCCCCAGCATTTT. This gives the protein CASSRLAGTGTGGGQPQHF.